This TCR beta chain stems from a study of shared clonotypes between healthy human individuals. The assay was immunoSEQ multiplex PCR, and TCRdb's table has in-frame clones only and misses some. The data hold about 1.4 million clones, with approximately 96% observed a single time. Comment on this clone: Its antigen is not known.

A CD45RA-negative memory subset and a CD45RA+ naive subset were separated from the CD4+ cells. Study-wide findings and caveats: Estimated richness values were generally larger in naive subsets than in memory subsets.

Specimen: naive CD4+ T cells sorted from blood. Subset denoted: CD45RA+ positively selected. The TCR sequence derives from a young man in good health.

CDR3 in DNA: TGCGCCAGCAGCTTAGAGGGAACGCGTACCTACAATGAGCAGTTCTTC. It is translated as CASSLEGTRTYNEQFF. The V call is TRBV5-1, the J call TRBJ2-1; possibly TRBD2 for D (5 bases). Germline V gene lookup returns CDR1 SGHRS and CDR2 YFSETQ. Trimming stripped 2 bases from V and 2 bases from J, with 14 bases between. The CDR3 covers 16 residues.